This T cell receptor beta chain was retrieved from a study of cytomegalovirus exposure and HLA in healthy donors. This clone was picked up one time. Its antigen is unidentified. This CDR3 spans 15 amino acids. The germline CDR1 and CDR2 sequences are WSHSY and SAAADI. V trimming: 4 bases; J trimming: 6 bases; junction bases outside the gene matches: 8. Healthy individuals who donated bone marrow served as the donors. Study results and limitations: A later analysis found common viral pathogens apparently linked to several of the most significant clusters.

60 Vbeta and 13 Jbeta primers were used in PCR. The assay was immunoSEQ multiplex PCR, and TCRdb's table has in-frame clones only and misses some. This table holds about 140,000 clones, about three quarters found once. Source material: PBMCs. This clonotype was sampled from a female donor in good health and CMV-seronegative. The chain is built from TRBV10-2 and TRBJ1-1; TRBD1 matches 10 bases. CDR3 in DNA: TGCGCCAGCAGTGGAGACCGGGACAGGGGCCCTGAAGCTTTCTTT. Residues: CASSGDRDRGPEAFF.